Sequencing of this T cell receptor beta chain was carried out in a study of persistence of HIV-infected CD4 T cells. Study-level findings and limits: Degenerate expanded CDR3beta sequences were enriched among CMV- and Gag-responding cells.

Sequencing used immunoSEQ version 4 in survey mode. The method was immunoSEQ multiplex PCR; TCRdb's version includes in-frame clones alone and lacks a portion of them. Of about 43,000 clones in the sample, 70% to 90% were seen once. A word on this clone: Its antigen is unknown.

Cells were stimulated nonspecifically with anti-CD3/anti-CD28 magnetic beads. CD4+ T cells upregulating both CD40 ligand and CD69 were sorted as responding cells. PBMCs were depleted of CD8+ T cells before stimulation. CDR1 is LNHDA, CDR2 SQIVND, per germline (reference sequence). This CDR3 has 13 amino acids. Trimming took 6 bases from V and 7 from J; bases not matched to a gene: 5. Material: CD4+ T cells sorted from PBMCs after roughly 19-hour stimulation, obtained from a patient who received antiretroviral therapy. The clonotype was recovered from an adult man with HIV who was CMV-seropositive. The V call is TRBV19, the J call TRBJ2-1, with 8 bases lining up with TRBD1. The CDR3 DNA reads as TGTGCCAGTAGAAAGGACAGGGAAAATGAGCAGTTCTTC. Translated: CASRKDRENEQFF.